This is a list of T cell receptor beta chains from one sample in a study of T cells in Graves' hyperthyroidism and ophthalmopathy. TCRdb reprocessed the multiplex PCR reads via MiXCR and lists one record per CDR3 protein. The sample lists a few hundred thousand distinct CDR3 sequences, 15% occurring once. The sample consisted of blood. The receptor source for this set is a woman in her thirties with Graves' hyperthyroidism. The CDR3 runs from the conserved cysteine through the conserved F or W. A D gene is named only where the DNA matches it firmly. Size values are once, few and many counts, or a class for expanded clones, and some rows have none.

d_gene	v_gene	j_gene	abundance	CDR3aa	CDR3nt
-	TRBV15	TRBJ2-3	many	CATSREGASTDTQYF	TGTGCCACCAGCAGAGAAGGGGCCAGCACAGATACGCAGTATTTT
-	TRBV28	TRBJ1-5	many	CASSLGGAPPQPQHF	TGTGCCAGCAGTTTAGGTGGGGCGCCCCCTCAGCCCCAGCATTTT
TRBD2	TRBV20-1	TRBJ2-1	many	CSARLGLAGWSEQFF	TGCAGTGCTAGGTTGGGACTAGCGGGATGGAGTGAGCAGTTCTTC
-	TRBV6-6	TRBJ1-2	-	CASSYSDRIYGYTF	TGTGCCAGCAGTTACTCCGACAGGATCTATGGCTACACCTTC
-	TRBV29-1	TRBJ2-2	many	CSVRYSGATGELFF	TGCAGCGTGAGGTATAGCGGAGCCACCGGGGAGCTGTTTTTT
TRBD1	TRBV2	TRBJ1-2	few	CASRRGQTYGYTF	TGTGCCAGCAGGCGGGGACAGACCTATGGCTACACCTTC
TRBD1	TRBV20-1	TRBJ2-7	-	CSAIPGQGFVEQYF	TGCAGTGCCATTCCGGGACAGGGGTTCGTCGAGCAGTACTTC
-	TRBV6-1	TRBJ2-7	-	CASTEGYEQYF	TGTGCCAGCACCGAGGGGTACGAGCAGTACTTC
TRBD1	TRBV5-1	TRBJ2-7	few	CASSWGIGQGDYEQYF	TGCGCCAGCAGCTGGGGCATTGGACAGGGGGACTACGAGCAGTACTTC
-	TRBV5-1	TRBJ2-3	few	CASSLAGVIGADTQYF	TGCGCCAGCAGCTTGGCCGGGGTGATTGGGGCAGATACGCAGTATTTT
TRBD1	TRBV2	TRBJ1-6	many	CASSPGGKRQGSNSPLHF	TGTGCCAGCAGTCCAGGAGGAAAAAGACAGGGCTCAAATTCACCCCTCCACTTT
TRBD1	TRBV10-3	TRBJ2-5	few	CAISAGTGAETQYF	TGTGCCATCAGCGCCGGGACAGGGGCAGAGACCCAGTACTTC
-	TRBV20-1	TRBJ1-1	many	CSARGDPNTEAFF	TGCAGTGCTAGAGGGGATCCGAACACTGAAGCTTTCTTT
TRBD2	TRBV29-1	TRBJ2-2	few	CSVDILAGEGTGELFF	TGCAGCGTTGATATCCTAGCGGGAGAGGGCACCGGGGAGCTGTTTTTT
-	TRBV7-2	TRBJ2-5	-	CASSLAVPETQYF	TGTGCCAGCAGCTTAGCGGTTCCGGAGACCCAGTACTTC
-	TRBV5-1	TRBJ2-5	-	CASSLEERRAGAQYF	TGCGCCAGCAGCTTGGAAGAACGTAGGGCAGGGGCCCAGTACTTC
-	TRBV27	TRBJ2-7	-	CASSLSAEFYEQYF	TGTGCCAGCAGTTTATCGGCAGAATTCTACGAGCAGTACTTC
-	TRBV7-2	TRBJ2-7	many	CASSLEPGTYYEQYF	TGTGCCAGCAGCTTAGAACCCGGGACATACTACGAGCAGTACTTC
TRBD2	TRBV5-1	TRBJ2-7	many	CASSSQNGLVRYEQYF	TGCGCCAGCAGCTCCCAGAACGGACTAGTTCGATACGAGCAGTACTTC
TRBD2	TRBV5-6	TRBJ2-7	few	CASSSQLAGTYEQYF	TGTGCCAGCAGCTCTCAACTAGCGGGAACTTACGAGCAGTACTTC
-	TRBV24-1	TRBJ1-5	-	CATNGDSNQPQHF	TGTGCCACCAATGGGGATAGCAATCAGCCCCAGCATTTT
-	TRBV10-1	TRBJ2-3	many	CASSESGWGTQTDTQYF	TGCGCCAGCAGTGAGTCGGGGTGGGGGACGCAGACAGATACGCAGTATTTT
-	TRBV28	TRBJ1-4	-	CASGETNEKLFF	TGTGCCAGCGGGGAAACTAATGAAAAACTGTTTTTT
-	TRBV3-1	TRBJ2-7	many	CASSQDSWVYEQYF	TGTGCCAGCAGCCAAGATTCGTGGGTTTACGAGCAGTACTTC
-	TRBV7-9	TRBJ1-4	-	CASSLGGGKLFF	TGTGCCAGCAGCTTAGGAGGCGGAAAACTGTTTTTT
TRBD1	TRBV6-1	TRBJ2-1	few	CASRWTGGPHNEQFF	TGTGCCAGCCGCTGGACAGGGGGCCCCCACAATGAGCAGTTCTTC
-	TRBV7-9	TRBJ1-2	few	CARLWGVGKGYGYTF	TGTGCCAGACTCTGGGGGGTGGGGAAGGGCTATGGCTACACCTTC
-	TRBV10-3	TRBJ2-1	many	CAISAQYNEQFF	TGTGCCATCAGTGCTCAATACAATGAGCAGTTCTTC
-	TRBV28	TRBJ2-7	many	CASSFVGIYEQYF	TGTGCCAGCAGTTTCGTAGGAATATACGAGCAGTACTTC
TRBD1	TRBV11-2	TRBJ2-1	many	CASSALDRGDNEQFF	TGTGCCAGCAGCGCCCTTGACAGGGGAGATAATGAGCAGTTCTTC
-	TRBV24-1	TRBJ2-7	-	CATSDPRDPKSRVDF	TGTGCCACCAGTGACCCCCGGGACCCAAAATCACGAGTTGACTTC
-	TRBV6-1	TRBJ2-3	many	CASSYDRSGYTDTQYF	TGTGCCAGCAGTTACGATCGCTCAGGGTATACAGATACGCAGTATTTT
-	TRBV29-1	TRBJ1-1	many	CSVHPGGTEAFF	TGCAGCGTTCACCCCGGGGGCACTGAAGCTTTCTTT
-	TRBV4-1	TRBJ2-7	-	CASSQVISSYEQYF	TGCGCCAGCAGCCAAGTAATTAGCAGTTACGAGCAGTACTTC
TRBD1	TRBV5-1	TRBJ2-5	-	CASSLGPGQGFQETQYF	TGCGCCAGCAGCTTGGGCCCCGGACAGGGCTTTCAAGAGACCCAGTACTTC
-	TRBV27	TRBJ1-1	-	CASSPLLPSNTEAFF	TGTGCCAGCAGCCCCCTTCTGCCTTCTAACACTGAAGCTTTCTTT
-	TRBV30	TRBJ2-7	many	CAWTVSPYEQYF	TGTGCCTGGACTGTATCACCGTACGAGCAGTACTTC
-	TRBV27	TRBJ1-6	many	CASSLSPNADNSPLHF	TGTGCCAGCAGTCTCTCACCAAACGCCGATAATTCACCCCTCCACTTT
-	TRBV5-1	TRBJ1-6	few	CASSNPGGSSPLHF	TGCGCCAGCAGCAATCCGGGGGGCAGTTCACCCCTCCACTTT
TRBD2	TRBV10-1	TRBJ2-3	-	CASSEALAGGTDTQYF	TGCGCCAGCAGTGAGGCCCTAGCGGGAGGTACCGATACGCAGTATTTT
-	TRBV5-1	TRBJ2-1	-	CASSEQGLDEQFF	TGCGCCAGCAGCGAACAGGGACTCGATGAGCAGTTCTTC
-	TRBV12-3/TRBV12-4	TRBJ2-1	many	CASSSGGEQFF	TGTGCCAGCAGTTCAGGCGGTGAGCAGTTCTTC